Each of the 25 T cell receptor beta chains below was sequenced from the same sample in a study of T cells after yellow fever vaccination. TCRdb called the 5' RACE reads again in MiXCR, with one record for every CDR3 protein. The sample has about 350,000 distinct CDR3 sequences, around 8.1% seen once. Here the sequenced sample was PBMCs, taken around 45 days after the first yellow fever vaccination. The receptors were gathered from a man in his late teens or twenties who received the YFV17D yellow fever vaccine.

V and J are TRBV7-2 and TRBJ2-1; TRBD2 agrees at 8 bases. V trimming: 1 base; J trimming: 5 bases; junction bases outside the gene matches: 4. The CDR3 totals 15 residues. CDR1 and CDR2 from the germline V gene are SGHTA and FQGNSA. The CDR3 region is CASSLVAGLHNEQFF. CDR3 nucleotide sequence: TGTGCCAGCAGCTTAGTAGCGGGGCTCCACAATGAGCAGTTCTTC.

This clonotype was seen more than once but under ten times. This sequence may be a read error, since a much larger clone differs from it by one base. The V and J genes are TRBV4-1 and TRBJ1-6; a possible D gene is TRBD1 (5 bases). The V gene lost 0 bases and the J gene lost 7 bases, with 7 bases spanning the gap. This CDR3 is built from 14 residues. From germline, CDR1 is MGHRA and CDR2 YSYEKL. The CDR3 DNA reads as TGCGCCAGCAGCCAAGAGGGGGGGAATTCACCCCTCCACTTT. Its protein product is CASSQEGGNSPLHF.

The genes are TRBV20-1 and TRBJ1-5; D may be TRBD1 (5 bases). The germline V and J ends were trimmed by 0 bases and 5 bases, with 11 bases remaining between them. Germline V gene data show CDR1 as DFQATT and CDR2 as SNEGSKA (reference sequence). The CDR3 is made up of 14 amino acids. The chain's CDR3 is CSARDLTGYQPQHF. CDR3 DNA: TGCAGTGCTAGAGATTTAACAGGTTATCAGCCCCAGCATTTT.

V and J are TRBV7-2 and TRBJ2-5, with 10 bases fitting TRBD2. The CDR3 length is 15 residues. V gave up 4 bases and J gave up 7 bases; unmatched junction bases: 9. Germline V gene sequence: CDR1 SGHTA, CDR2 FQGNSA. The CDR3 loop is CASSSSLAGVGTQYF. The CDR3 DNA reads as TGTGCCAGCAGCTCCTCCCTAGCGGGGGTGGGGACCCAGTACTTC. The complete variable domain, with remaining parts taken from reference TRBV7-2 and TRBJ2-5, reads GAGVSQSPSNKVTEKGKDVELRCDPISGHTALYWYRQSLGQGLEFLIYFQGNSAPDKSGLPSDRFSAERTGGSVSTLTIQRTQQEDSAVYLCASSSSLAGVGTQYFGPGTRLLVL.

This clonotype has at least ten counts. This chain connects TRBV28 to TRBJ2-7; D ambiguous. CDR1 and CDR2 (germline): MDHEN, SYDVKM. This CDR3 contains 11 residues. V was shortened by 2 bases and J by 7 bases, with 6 bases between the two germline ends. In DNA form, the CDR3 reads TGTGCCAGCAGTTTAGGTGGGGAGCAGTACGTC. It is translated as CASSLGGEQYV.

The chain couples TRBV11-3 to TRBJ2-1; D not certain. The CDR3 loop spans 16 amino acids. Germline V gene data show CDR1 as SGHNT and CDR2 as YENEEA. Trimming left V 5 bases short and J 6 bases short, with 20 bases between. CDR3 region: CASSPHQTGRANEQFF. The CDR3 DNA reads TGTGCCAGCAGCCCCCACCAGACTGGCCGGGCCAATGAGCAGTTCTTC.

This clonotype was seen a few times. The chain's CDR3 is CASSHQKGPSSGNQPQHF. DNA of the CDR3: TGTGCCAGCAGTCACCAAAAGGGCCCTTCGAGCGGCAATCAGCCCCAGCATTTT. The V and J genes are TRBV6-7 and TRBJ1-5; unclear D gene. TRBV6-7 is labeled an ORF, and its function is uncertain. This CDR3 is built from 18 residues. Trimming shortened V by 5 bases and J by 2 bases, and 22 bases separated the two germline ends.

This clonotype was found many times. The rearrangement links TRBV15 to TRBJ1-5; possibly TRBD1 for D (5 bases). Germline CDR1 is LNHNV and CDR2 is YYDKDF (reference sequence). Trimming took 5 bases from V and 6 from J, leaving 17 bases between them. The CDR3 is 15 residues long. The CDR3 sequence: CATSRAPSGGQPQHF. The CDR3 DNA follows: TGTGCCACCAGCCGAGCTCCTAGTGGGGGTCAGCCCCAGCATTTT.

This clonotype was observed a few times. The chain recombines TRBV7-2 with TRBJ2-5; TRBD2 agrees at 7 bases. Germline-derived CDR1 and CDR2 are SGHTA and FQGNSA. The CDR3 consists of 15 residues. Unmatched junction bases numbered 9, after V lost 4 bases and J lost 4 bases. The CDR3 nucleotides are TGTGCCAGCAGCTCCCGGGCGCGGGGGTCAGAGACCCAGTACTTC. Translating gives CASSSRARGSETQYF.

The chain couples TRBV19 to TRBJ1-6, with TRBD1 as a possible D gene (5 bases). Germline V gene sequence: CDR1 LNHDA, CDR2 SQIVND (reference sequence). This CDR3 spans 16 amino acids. The V end was cut by 9 bases, the J end by 6 bases, with 21 bases between. In DNA form, the CDR3 reads TGTGCCAGCCAGTATGCCGGGGGACGGCTTAATTCACCCCTCCACTTT. This gives the protein CASQYAGGRLNSPLHF.

The genes are TRBV27 and TRBJ1-4, with D unclear. The CDR3 runs 15 residues. Trimming cost V 5 bases and J 7 bases, with 17 bases left between them. CDR1 MNHEY and CDR2 SMNVEV come from the germline V gene (reference sequence). CDR3: CASSPLGPIGEKLFF. The DNA of the CDR3 is TGTGCCAGCAGTCCCCTAGGGCCTATCGGTGAAAAACTGTTTTTT.

In this sample, this clonotype turned up a few times. This sequence joins TRBV29-1 and TRBJ2-5, with 8 bases that match TRBD2. The germline gives CDR1 SQVTM, CDR2 ANQGSEA. The length of the CDR3 is 14 residues. V gave up 7 bases and J gave up 2 bases; unmatched junction bases: 9. The DNA for the CDR3 is TGCAGCGCTGGAAGGCGGGGGGCTCAAGAGACCCAGTACTTC. Translation: CSAGRRGAQETQYF.

This clonotype was found many times. CDR3 nucleotides: TGTGCCAGCAGCCACCGGGACAGCCCCTCTGGAAACACCATATATTTT. It is translated as CASSHRDSPSGNTIYF. This sequence joins TRBV4-2 and TRBJ1-3, with 7 bases aligning to TRBD1. Per the germline V gene, CDR1 is LGHNA and CDR2 is YNFKEQ. The CDR3 runs to 16 residues. J gave up 0 bases and V 3 bases, and 5 bases lay outside the gene matches.

The gene calls are TRBV4-3 and TRBJ1-2, with D tentatively TRBD1 (6 bases). Germline V lookup: CDR1 LGHNA, CDR2 YSLEER. There are 15 residues in the CDR3. The V end was cut by 2 bases, the J end by 4 bases, with 14 bases between. As DNA, the CDR3 is TGCGCCAGCAGCCAATTGTACAGGGTAGGCTATGGCTACACCTTC. Residues: CASSQLYRVGYGYTF.

This clonotype turned up a few times. The V and J genes are TRBV5-8 and TRBJ2-1, with no clear D. The germline V and J ends were trimmed by 2 bases and 0 bases, with 9 bases remaining between them. The CDR3 covers 15 residues. Looked up from germline, CDR1 is SGHTS and CDR2 is YDEGEE. For the CDR3, the DNA is TGTGCCAGCAGCTTCGGGCGGAGCTCCTACAATGAGCAGTTCTTC. Amino acids: CASSFGRSSYNEQFF.

This clonotype was observed many times. CDR3 protein: CASSLNRRSGANVLTF. The CDR3 DNA sequence: TGTGCCAGCAGCTTAAATCGTCGCTCTGGGGCCAACGTCCTGACTTTC. The V gene is TRBV7-9, the J gene TRBJ2-6; the D is unclear. The CDR3 is 16 amino acids. Germline CDR1 and CDR2: SEHNR and FQNEAQ (reference sequence). With 2 bases removed from V and 0 bases from J, the gap between germline ends came to 8 bases.

This clonotype was detected a few times. The chain links TRBV29-1 to TRBJ2-3, with D hard to call. This CDR3 is 16 amino acids long. The V gene's germline CDR1 is SQVTM and CDR2 ANQGSEA. The V end lost 1 base, the J end lost 0 bases, and 14 bases lay between the germline ends. CDR3 nucleotides: TGCAGCGTTGAAGGGGTCCGGCGGAGAAGCACAGATACGCAGTATTTT. Its translation is CSVEGVRRRSTDTQYF.

There are a few counts of this clonotype. The rearrangement joins TRBV14 to TRBJ1-2, with D uncertain. The germline V and J ends were trimmed by 6 bases and 0 bases, with 8 bases remaining between them. Germline V gene data show CDR1 as SGHDN and CDR2 as FVKESK. This CDR3 comprises 13 residues. CDR3 nucleotide sequence: TGTGCCAGCAGTCGGCAAGCTAACTATGGCTACACCTTC. Protein product: CASSRQANYGYTF.

This clonotype came up a few times. The chain recombines TRBV12-5 with TRBJ1-5; tentative D call: TRBD1 (5 bases). The CDR3 runs 13 residues. Germline V gene lookup returns CDR1 LGHNT and CDR2 FRNRAP. The V gene lost 3 bases and the J gene lost 10 bases, with 13 bases spanning the gap. The CDR3 DNA is TGTGCTAGTGGTTTCGGGGACGATCGTCCCCAGCATTTT. It translates to CASGFGDDRPQHF.

This clonotype was recorded at least ten times. This chain joins TRBV6-6 and TRBJ1-1; 8 nucleotides match TRBD1. Per the germline V gene, CDR1 is MNHNY and CDR2 is SVGAGI (reference sequence). This CDR3 has 12 amino acids. The J segment lost 7 bases and the V segment lost 6 bases, leaving 4 bases of the junction unmatched. DNA for the CDR3: TGTGCCAGCAGCCTACAGGGGGGTGAAGCTTTCTTT. It translates to CASSLQGGEAFF.

V gene TRBV6-5 combines with J gene TRBJ1-6, with TRBD1 matching over 7 bases. There are 13 residues in the CDR3. V lost 11 bases to trimming and J lost 5 bases; unmatched junction nucleotides: 6. Looked up from germline, CDR1 is MNHEY and CDR2 is SVGAGI. The CDR3 region has the DNA TGTGCCGGGGGACAGCCTGATAATTCACCCCTCCACTTT. It yields the protein CAGGQPDNSPLHF.

The chain carries TRBV2 and TRBJ1-3; D remains unclear. V was shortened by 3 bases and J by 0 bases, with 9 bases between the two germline ends. Germline V gene data show CDR1 as SNHLY and CDR2 as FYNNEI. This CDR3 spans 15 amino acids. The CDR3 DNA reads TGTGCCAGCAGTGACCCCGACACCTCTGGAAACACCATATATTTT. Protein sequence: CASSDPDTSGNTIYF.

This clonotype was detected a few times. The J gene is TRBJ1-6, the V gene TRBV12-3 or TRBV12-4; TRBD1 matches 7 bases. Trimming cost V 7 bases and J 8 bases; bases outside gene matches: 8. The CDR3 contains 14 residues. The CDR3, as DNA: TGTGCCAGCACCCAGACAGGGTCTCATTCACCCCTCCACTTT. Translation gives CASTQTGSHSPLHF.

The chain couples TRBV18 to TRBJ2-7; TRBD1 matches 9 bases. Germline CDR1 KGHSH, CDR2 LQKENI. With 6 bases clipped from V and 2 bases from J, the junction kept 8 bases outside the gene matches. CDR3 length: 15 residues. CDR3 sequence: CASSSGQGRAYEQYV. The CDR3 DNA is TGTGCCAGCTCGTCGGGACAGGGACGGGCCTACGAGCAGTACGTC.

The V and J genes are TRBV4-3 and TRBJ1-4; D is possibly TRBD1 (5 bases). CDR1 LGHNA and CDR2 YSLEER come from the germline V gene. V shed 4 bases and J shed 0 bases, with 12 bases lying between them. The length of the CDR3 is 16 residues. CDR3: CASSPAGGATNEKLFF. As DNA, the CDR3 is TGCGCCAGCAGCCCGGCAGGAGGGGCAACTAATGAAAAACTGTTTTTT.